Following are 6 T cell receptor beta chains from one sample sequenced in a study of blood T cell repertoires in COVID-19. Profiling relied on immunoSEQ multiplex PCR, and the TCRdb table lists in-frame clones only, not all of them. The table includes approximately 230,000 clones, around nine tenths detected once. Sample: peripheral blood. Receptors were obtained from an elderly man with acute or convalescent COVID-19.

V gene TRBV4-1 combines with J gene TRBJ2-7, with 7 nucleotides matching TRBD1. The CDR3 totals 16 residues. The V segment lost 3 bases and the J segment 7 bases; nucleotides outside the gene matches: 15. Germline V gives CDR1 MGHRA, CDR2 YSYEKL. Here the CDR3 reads CASSQTPGQQLGEQYF. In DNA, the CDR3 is TGCGCCAGCAGCCAGACCCCGGGACAGCAACTAGGGGAGCAGTACTTC.

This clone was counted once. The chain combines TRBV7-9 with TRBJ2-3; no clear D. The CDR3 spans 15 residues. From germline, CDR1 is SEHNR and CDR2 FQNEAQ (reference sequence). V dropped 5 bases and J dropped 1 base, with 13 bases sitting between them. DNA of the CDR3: TGTGCCAGCAGCAAGACACCCCCCGGCACAGATACGCAGTATTTT. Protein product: CASSKTPPGTDTQYF.

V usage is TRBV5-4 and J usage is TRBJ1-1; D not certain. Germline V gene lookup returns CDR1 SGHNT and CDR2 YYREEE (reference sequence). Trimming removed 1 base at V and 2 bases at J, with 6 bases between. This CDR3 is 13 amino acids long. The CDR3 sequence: CASSLRANTEAFF. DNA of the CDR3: TGTGCCAGCAGCTTGAGAGCAAACACTGAAGCTTTCTTT.

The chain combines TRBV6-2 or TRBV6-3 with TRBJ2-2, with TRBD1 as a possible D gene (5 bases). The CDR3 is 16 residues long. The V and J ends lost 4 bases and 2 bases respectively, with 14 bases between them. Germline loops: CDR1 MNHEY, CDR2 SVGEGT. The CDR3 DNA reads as TGTGCCAGCAGTTCCTTCGGCAGGGCCAACACCGGGGAGCTGTTTTTT. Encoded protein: CASSSFGRANTGELFF.

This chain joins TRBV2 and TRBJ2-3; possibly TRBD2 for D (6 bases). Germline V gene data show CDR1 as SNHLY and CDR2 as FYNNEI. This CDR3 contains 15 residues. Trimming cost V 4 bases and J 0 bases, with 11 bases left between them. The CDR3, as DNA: TGTGCCAGCAGTGTACGCCGGGGGAGCACAGATACGCAGTATTTT. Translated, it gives CASSVRRGSTDTQYF.

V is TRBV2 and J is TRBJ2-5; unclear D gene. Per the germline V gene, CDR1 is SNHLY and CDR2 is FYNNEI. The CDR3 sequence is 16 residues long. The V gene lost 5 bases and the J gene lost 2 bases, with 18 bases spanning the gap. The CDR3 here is CASSLGEVPSQETQYF. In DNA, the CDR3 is TGTGCCAGCAGTCTTGGTGAGGTCCCCTCTCAAGAGACCCAGTACTTC. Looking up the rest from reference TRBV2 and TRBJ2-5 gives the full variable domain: EPEVTQTPSHQVTQMGQEVILRCVPISNHLYFYWYRQILGQKVEFLVSFYNNEISEKSEIFDDQFSVERPDGSNFTLKIRSTKLEDSAMYFCASSLGEVPSQETQYFGPGTRLLVL.